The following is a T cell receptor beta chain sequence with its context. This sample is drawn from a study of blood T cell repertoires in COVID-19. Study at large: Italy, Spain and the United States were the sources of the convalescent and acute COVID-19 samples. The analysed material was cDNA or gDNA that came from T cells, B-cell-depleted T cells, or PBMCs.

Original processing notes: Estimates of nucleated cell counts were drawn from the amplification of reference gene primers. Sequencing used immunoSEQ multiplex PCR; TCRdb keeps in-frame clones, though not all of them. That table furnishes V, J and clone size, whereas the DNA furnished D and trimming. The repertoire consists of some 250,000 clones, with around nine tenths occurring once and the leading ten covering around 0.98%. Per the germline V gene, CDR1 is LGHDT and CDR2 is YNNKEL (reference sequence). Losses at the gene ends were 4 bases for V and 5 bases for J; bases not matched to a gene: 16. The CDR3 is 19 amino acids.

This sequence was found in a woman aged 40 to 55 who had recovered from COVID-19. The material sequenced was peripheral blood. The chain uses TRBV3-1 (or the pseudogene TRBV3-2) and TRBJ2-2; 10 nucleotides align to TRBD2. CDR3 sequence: CASSPTRPALAGWTGELFF. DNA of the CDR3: TGTGCCAGCAGCCCAACCCGACCCGCACTAGCGGGATGGACCGGGGAGCTGTTTTTT.